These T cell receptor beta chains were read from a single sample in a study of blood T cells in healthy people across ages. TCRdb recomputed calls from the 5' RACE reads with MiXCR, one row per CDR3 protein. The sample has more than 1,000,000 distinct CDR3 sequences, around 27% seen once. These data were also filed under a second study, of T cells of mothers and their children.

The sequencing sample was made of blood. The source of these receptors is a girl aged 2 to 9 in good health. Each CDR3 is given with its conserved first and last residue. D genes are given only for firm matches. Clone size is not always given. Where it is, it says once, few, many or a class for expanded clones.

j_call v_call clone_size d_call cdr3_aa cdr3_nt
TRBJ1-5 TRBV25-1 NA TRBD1 CASSESRGQGVNQPQHF TGTGCCAGCAGTGAATCGAGGGGACAGGGGGTAAATCAGCCCCAGCATTTT
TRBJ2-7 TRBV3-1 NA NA CASSQTLYEQYF TGTGCCAGCAGCCAGACTCTTTACGAGCAGTACTTC
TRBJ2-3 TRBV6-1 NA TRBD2 CASCQGAGGPTDTQYF TGTGCCAGCTGTCAAGGGGCGGGAGGGCCAACAGATACGCAGTATTTT
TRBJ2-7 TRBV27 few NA CASSLFGGTASEQYF TGTGCCAGCAGTTTATTCGGGGGAACCGCGAGCGAGCAGTACTTC
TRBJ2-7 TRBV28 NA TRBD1 CASTGLTGGYEQYF TGTGCCAGCACCGGGCTGACAGGGGGGTACGAGCAGTACTTC
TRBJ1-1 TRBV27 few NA CASSFPGLEAFF TGTGCCAGCAGTTTCCCGGGTCTTGAAGCTTTCTTT
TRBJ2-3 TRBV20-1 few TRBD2 CSAVRLAGADTQYF TGCAGTGCTGTAAGACTAGCGGGGGCAGATACGCAGTATTTT
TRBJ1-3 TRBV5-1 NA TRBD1 CASSDKGATSGNTIYF TGCGCCAGCAGCGATAAGGGGGCTACCTCTGGAAACACCATATATTTT
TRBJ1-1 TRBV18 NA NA CASSPTADTEAFF TGTGCCAGCTCACCGACAGCAGACACTGAAGCTTTCTTT
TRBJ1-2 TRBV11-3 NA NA CASSSNGAPHDSYGYTF TGTGCCAGCAGCTCAAACGGAGCTCCTCACGACTCTTATGGCTACACCTTC
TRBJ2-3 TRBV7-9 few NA CASSYRDPFADTQYF TGTGCCAGCAGCTACCGGGACCCTTTCGCAGATACGCAGTATTTT
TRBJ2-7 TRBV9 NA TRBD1 CASSETRDRDTYEQYF TGTGCCAGCAGCGAAACGAGGGACAGAGACACCTACGAGCAGTACTTC
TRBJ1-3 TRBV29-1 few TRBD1 CSVVNRGRNTIYF TGCAGCGTTGTTAACAGGGGGCGAAACACCATATATTTT
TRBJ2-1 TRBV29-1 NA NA CSVLAIAAGNEQFF TGCAGCGTTCTCGCTATAGCGGCCGGCAATGAGCAGTTCTTC
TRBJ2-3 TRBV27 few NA CASSLSTGSDTQYF TGTGCCAGCAGTTTATCGACAGGATCAGATACGCAGTATTTT
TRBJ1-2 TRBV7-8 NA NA CASRPIDLEGYTF TGTGCCAGCAGACCAATAGATCTGGAAGGCTACACCTTC
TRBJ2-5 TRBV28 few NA CASSLPAGTRETQYF TGTGCCAGCAGTTTACCCGCAGGGACGCGAGAGACCCAGTACTTC
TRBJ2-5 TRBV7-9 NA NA CASSYLLGGRETQYF TGTGCCAGCAGTTACCTCTTAGGCGGACGAGAGACCCAGTACTTC
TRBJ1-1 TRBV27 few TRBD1 CASSTHRGAEAFF TGTGCCAGCAGTACGCACAGGGGGGCTGAAGCTTTCTTT
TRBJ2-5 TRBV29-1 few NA CSAGAETQYF TGCAGCGCCGGGGCGGAGACCCAGTACTTC
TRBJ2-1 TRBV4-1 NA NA CASSPTPGRDAYNEQFF TGCGCCAGCAGCCCAACCCCGGGGCGGGATGCCTACAATGAGCAGTTCTTC
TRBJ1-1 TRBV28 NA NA CASSSLLSEGWSLTEAFF TGTGCCAGCAGTTCTCTCCTCTCGGAGGGGTGGTCTTTGACTGAAGCTTTCTTT
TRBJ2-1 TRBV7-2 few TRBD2 CASSLRSGSSNNEQFF TGTGCCAGCAGCTTAAGGAGCGGGAGTAGCAACAATGAGCAGTTCTTC
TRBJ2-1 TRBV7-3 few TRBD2 CASSLSAGGYNEQFF TGTGCCAGCAGCTTATCAGCGGGGGGGTACAATGAGCAGTTCTTC
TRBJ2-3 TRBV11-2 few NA CASSSVLGADTQYF TGTGCCAGCAGCTCAGTTTTGGGGGCAGATACGCAGTATTTT
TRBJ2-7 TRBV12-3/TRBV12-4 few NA CASSFMGPTYEQYF TGTGCCAGCAGTTTTATGGGACCAACCTACGAGCAGTACTTC
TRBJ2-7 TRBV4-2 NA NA CASSQDTEGFEQYF TGTGCCAGCAGCCAAGATACGGAGGGATTCGAGCAGTACTTC
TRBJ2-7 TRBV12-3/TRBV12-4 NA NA CASTFSSSYEQYF TGTGCCAGCACATTTTCGAGCTCCTACGAGCAGTACTTC
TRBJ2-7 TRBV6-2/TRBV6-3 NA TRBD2 CASRTSGESYEQYF TGTGCCAGCAGAACTAGCGGGGAATCCTACGAGCAGTACTTC